This T cell receptor beta chain was sequenced in a study of blood T cell repertoires in COVID-19. As for the study in general: In each case, the material was cDNA or gDNA derived from T cells, B-cell-depleted T cells, or PBMCs.

The assay was immunoSEQ multiplex PCR, and TCRdb's table has in-frame clones only and misses some. The data contain roughly 240,000 clones, roughly 82% of them singletons. Germline V gives CDR1 LNHNV, CDR2 YYDKDF (reference sequence). This CDR3 has 14 residues. The ends were cut back, 0 bases at V and 7 bases at J, with 10 bases in the middle. The chain has TRBV15 and TRBJ1-5; tentative D call: TRBD1 (6 bases). The sequencing sample was made of peripheral blood. The source is a man aged 35 to 55 who had recovered from COVID-19. In DNA form, the CDR3 reads TGTGCCACCAGCAGAGACAGGGGACGGCAGCCCCAGCATTTT. Protein: CATSRDRGRQPQHF.